This TCR beta chain was retrieved from a study of T cells in Graves' hyperthyroidism and ophthalmopathy. From RNA transcripts, TCR beta CDR3 regions were amplified. Using the HTBI primer set, a first-round RT-PCR was run on the TCR CDR3. TCRdb ran MiXCR on the multiplex PCR reads and lists one entry per CDR3 protein. The table has about 500,000 distinct CDR3 sequences, approximately 17% seen once. In its sample, this clonotype was seen many times. The CDR3 loop spans 10 amino acids. The germline V and J ends were trimmed by 6 bases and 9 bases, with 9 bases remaining between them. CDR1 DFQATT and CDR2 SNEGSKA come from the germline V gene (reference sequence). Individuals with ophthalmopathy presented a Clinical Activity Score of at least 3, a NOSPECS grade of at least 4 and a duration under 3 months.

Sequences were obtained from blood. J is TRBJ2-1 and V is TRBV20-1; D remains ambiguous. The clonotype was recovered from a woman between 18 and 29 years old with Graves' ophthalmopathy. CDR3 protein: CSASLGEQFF. Here the CDR3 DNA reads TGCAGTGCCTCACTCGGTGAGCAGTTCTTC.